This T cell receptor delta chain was retrieved from a study of gamma-delta T cells after stem cell transplantation. With V trimmed by 1 base and J by 2 bases, 9 bases remained unmatched. Germline CDR1 is GEAIGNYY and CDR2 is EKD. The CDR3 consists of 17 residues. The sample holds a few counts of this clone. TCRdb re-called clones from the RT-PCR reads via CATT. This sample has over 1,500 delta-chain clones; over 20% occur once, and the top ten carry over 40%. The sample comprised gamma-delta T cells. V is TRDV2 and J is TRDJ1; 10 bases align to TRDD3. The sequence was collected from a human donor. It is not recorded whose cells these are; they may come from a transplant donor. This CDR3 is CACDTVGTGGSTDKLIF. CDR3 nucleotide sequence: TGTGCCTGTGACACGGTAGGAACTGGGGGATCTACCGATAAACTCATCTTT.